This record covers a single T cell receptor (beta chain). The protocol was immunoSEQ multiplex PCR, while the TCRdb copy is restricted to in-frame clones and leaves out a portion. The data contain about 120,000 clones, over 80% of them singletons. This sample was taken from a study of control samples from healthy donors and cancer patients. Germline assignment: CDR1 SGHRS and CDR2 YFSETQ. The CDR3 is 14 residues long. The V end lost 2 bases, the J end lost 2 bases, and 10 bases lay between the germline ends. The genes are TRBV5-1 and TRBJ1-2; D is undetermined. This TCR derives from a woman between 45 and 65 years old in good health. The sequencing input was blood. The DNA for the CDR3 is TGCGCCAGCAGCTTCGAGGGTCGCAACTATGGCTACACCTTC. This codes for CASSFEGRNYGYTF. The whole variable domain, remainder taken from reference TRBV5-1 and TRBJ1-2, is KAGVTQTPRYLIKTRGQQVTLSCSPISGHRSVSWYQQTPGQGLQFLFEYFSETQRNKGNFPGRFSGRQFSNSRSEMNVSTLELGDSALYLCASSFEGRNYGYTFGSGTRLTVV.